What follows are 25 T cell receptor beta chains derived from one specimen sequenced in a study of T cells expressing NK-cell markers. Each CDR3 protein gets one entry in TCRdb, which reprocessed the 5' RACE reads and gives no DNA. The repertoire shows 450,000 to 600,000 distinct CDR3 sequences; the top ten hold approximately 3.6%. The sample consisted of blood T cells: a sorted CD56 or NKG2C T cell subset, CD4+ or CD8+ T cells, or bulk PBMC T cells (not recorded which). Source of these receptors: a man between 18 and 29 years old in good health.

The V call is TRBV4-2, the J call TRBJ2-3; TCRdb names TRBD2, which stays unverified in the absence of DNA. Germline V gene lookup returns CDR1 LGHNA and CDR2 YNFKEQ. This CDR3 has 13 amino acids. CDR3 protein: CASRGTDTDTQYF.

The chain couples TRBV29-1 to TRBJ2-1; with no DNA, the TCRdb D assignment of TRBD1 cannot be verified. The CDR3 totals 15 residues. The germline V gene has CDR1 SQVTM and CDR2 ANQGSEA. The CDR3 sequence is CSVEERRGRYNEQFF.

The chain combines TRBV4-2 with TRBJ2-2; TCRdb gives TRBD1 as the D gene, but with no DNA this cannot be confirmed. The CDR3 loop spans 15 amino acids. Germline V CDR1 and CDR2: LGHNA, YNFKEQ. The CDR3 spells CASSQEQGGTGELFF.

The J gene is TRBJ2-7, the V gene TRBV5-6; the D call of TRBD2 rests on TCRdb alone, since no DNA is present to check it. Germline V gene lookup returns CDR1 SGHDT and CDR2 YYEEEE. There are 14 residues in the CDR3. The chain's CDR3 is CASSLGTSGVGQYF. The entire variable domain, with the rest obtained from reference TRBV5-6 and TRBJ2-7, is as follows: DAGVTQSPTHLIKTRGQQVTLRCSPKSGHDTVSWYQQALGQGPQFIFQYYEEEERQRGNFPDRFSGHQFPNYSSELNVNALLLGDSALYLCASSLGTSGVGQYFGPGTRLTVT.

The chain employs TRBV12-3 or TRBV12-4 and TRBJ2-1; TCRdb picks TRBD2, but there is no DNA to check that call. The CDR3 runs to 16 residues. CDR3 loop: CASIQYGLAANNEQFF.

This CDR3 is CASSTNGRDETQYF. This rearrangement joins TRBV5-1 to TRBJ2-5. CDR3 length equals 14 residues. Germline V gene data show CDR1 as SGHRS and CDR2 as YFSETQ.

V and J are TRBV11-1 and TRBJ2-1. CDR1 is SGHAT and CDR2 is FQDESV in the germline V gene (reference sequence). This CDR3 contains 12 residues. The CDR3 is CASSFSNNEQFF.

The chain links TRBV29-1 to TRBJ1-3; TCRdb's D call, TRBD1, is unchecked because there is no DNA. The CDR3 has 15 amino acids. The germline gives CDR1 SQVTM, CDR2 ANQGSEA. CDR3: CSVAGGQGHGNTIYF.

The chain has TRBV7-9 and TRBJ2-1; the TCRdb D gene call, TRBD2, has no DNA to confirm it. Germline V gene data show CDR1 as SEHNR and CDR2 as FQNEAQ (reference sequence). The CDR3 sequence is 16 residues long. This CDR3 is CASSLGHATRGNEQFF. Supplemented by reference TRBV7-9 and TRBJ2-1, the full variable domain reads DTGVSQNPRHKITKRGQNVTFRCDPISEHNRLYWYRQTLGQGPEFLTYFQNEAQLEKSRLLSDRFSAERPKGSFSTLEIQRTEQGDSAMYLCASSLGHATRGNEQFFGPGTRLTVL.

V and J are TRBV20-1 and TRBJ1-1. Germline CDR1 and CDR2: DFQATT and SNEGSKA (reference sequence). The CDR3 sequence is 14 residues long. The CDR3 is CSAYGTRGRAEAFF.

The chain employs TRBV6-5 and TRBJ1-6. CDR3 length equals 15 residues. Looked up from germline, CDR1 is MNHEY and CDR2 is SVGAGI. The CDR3 loop reads CASSYSSGQGSPLHF.

This chain connects TRBV29-1 to TRBJ2-7; TCRdb's D call, TRBD1, is unchecked because there is no DNA. Per germline, CDR1 SQVTM and CDR2 ANQGSEA. This CDR3 spans 15 amino acids. This CDR3 reads CSGSIPGLPSYEQYF.

The chain has TRBV15 and TRBJ2-5; absent DNA, TCRdb's TRBD1 call cannot be checked. The CDR3 sequence is 14 residues long. The germline CDR1 and CDR2 sequences are LNHNV and YYDKDF (reference sequence). The CDR3: CATSRDRQPRTQYF.

The rearrangement uses TRBV6-2 or TRBV6-3 and TRBJ2-7. The CDR3 contains 12 residues. Germline CDR1 and CDR2: MNHEY and SVGEGT. CDR3 amino acids: CASSGTSYEQYF.

This chain connects TRBV7-2 to TRBJ2-2; TCRdb's D call of TRBD2 is untestable without DNA. The germline V gene has CDR1 SGHTA and CDR2 FQGNSA. CDR3 length: 17 residues. The CDR3 reads CASSLNSGSFDTGELFF.

The chain combines TRBV11-2 with TRBJ2-1; TCRdb picks TRBD1, but there is no DNA to check that call. The CDR3 covers 15 residues. Germline assignment: CDR1 SGHAT and CDR2 FQNNGV. CDR3 residues: CASSFEGVLRGKQFF.

The CDR3 reads CATSRGNQPQHF. V usage is TRBV24-1 and J usage is TRBJ1-5. The CDR3 has 12 amino acids. From germline, CDR1 is KGHDR and CDR2 SFDVKD.

The chain uses TRBV12-3 or TRBV12-4 and TRBJ2-7; the D call of TRBD2 rests on TCRdb alone, since no DNA is present to check it. This CDR3 region has 12 residues. This CDR3 is CAPTSGIYEQYF.

The chain combines TRBV10-3 with TRBJ2-1; TCRdb designates TRBD1, a call that cannot be tested without DNA. The V gene's germline CDR1 is ENHRY and CDR2 SYGVKD. The CDR3 spans 16 residues. The CDR3: CAIRSDTRSSYNEQFF.

This chain links TRBV12-3 or TRBV12-4 with TRBJ1-1. CDR3 size: 14 residues. CDR3 sequence reads: CASSFTLYTGEAFF.

V gene TRBV28 combines with J gene TRBJ2-3; TCRdb names TRBD2, which stays unverified in the absence of DNA. The CDR3 contains 16 residues. Germline CDR1 MDHEN, CDR2 SYDVKM. CDR3 loop: CASSPLAGESLDTQYF. The variable domain in full, with the rest retrieved from reference TRBV28 and TRBJ2-3, is DVKVTQSSRYLVKRTGEKVFLECVQDMDHENMFWYRQDPGLGLRLIYFSYDVKMKEKGDIPEGYSVSREKKERFSLILESASTNQTSMYLCASSPLAGESLDTQYFGPGTRLTVL.

V usage is TRBV29-1 and J usage is TRBJ2-3; TCRdb lists TRBD2, though no DNA is available to test this call. The length of the CDR3 is 11 residues. The germline gives CDR1 SQVTM, CDR2 ANQGSEA. CDR3 sequence reads: CSVSDSDTQYF.

The J gene is TRBJ1-2, the V gene TRBV20-1; TCRdb calls TRBD1, which cannot be checked without DNA. This CDR3 has 12 residues. Germline V CDR1 and CDR2: DFQATT, SNEGSKA (reference sequence). The CDR3 loop is CSASPDGSGYTF.

This CDR3 is CASSLLSTGGTYF. The rearrangement joins TRBV7-2 to TRBJ2-3; TCRdb names TRBD1, which stays unverified in the absence of DNA. The germline V gene encodes CDR1 SGHTA and CDR2 FQGNSA. This CDR3 has 13 residues.

The V call is TRBV10-2, the J call TRBJ2-1. The CDR3 runs 11 residues. Germline V lookup: CDR1 WSHSY, CDR2 SAAADI. CDR3 sequence reads: CASRLADEQFF.